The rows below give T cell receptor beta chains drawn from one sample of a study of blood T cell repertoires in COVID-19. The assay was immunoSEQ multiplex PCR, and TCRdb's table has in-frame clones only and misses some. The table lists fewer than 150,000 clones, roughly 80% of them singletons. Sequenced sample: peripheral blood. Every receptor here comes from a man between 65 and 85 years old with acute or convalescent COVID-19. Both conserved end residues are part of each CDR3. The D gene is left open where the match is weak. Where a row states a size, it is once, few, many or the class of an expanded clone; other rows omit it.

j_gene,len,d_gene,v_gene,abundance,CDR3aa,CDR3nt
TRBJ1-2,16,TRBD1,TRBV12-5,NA,CASGLVLFDRADGYTF,TGTGCTAGTGGTTTGGTACTTTTTGACAGGGCCGATGGCTACACCTTC
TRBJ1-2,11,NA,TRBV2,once,CASTFSYGYTF,TGTGCCAGCACCTTCTCCTATGGCTACACCTTC
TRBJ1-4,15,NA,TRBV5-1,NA,CASSLREATNEKLFF,TGCGCCAGCAGCCTGCGGGAGGCGACTAATGAAAAACTGTTTTTT
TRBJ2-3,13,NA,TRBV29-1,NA,CSVDYRVGDTQYF,TGCAGCGTTGACTACAGGGTTGGAGATACGCAGTATTTT
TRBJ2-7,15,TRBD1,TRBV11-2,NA,CASSFLTGGSYEQYF,TGTGCCAGCAGCTTCCTGACAGGGGGCTCCTACGAGCAGTACTTC
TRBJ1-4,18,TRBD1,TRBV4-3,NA,CASSQEDRGLVTNEKLFF,TGCGCCAGCAGCCAAGAAGACAGGGGGCTGGTAACTAATGAAAAACTGTTTTTT
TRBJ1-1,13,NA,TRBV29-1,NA,CSAGVSINTEAFF,TGCAGCGCCGGGGTCTCGATCAACACTGAAGCTTTCTTT
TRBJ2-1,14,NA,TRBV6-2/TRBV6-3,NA,CASSRGGASNEQFF,TGTGCCAGCAGCCGGGGCGGGGCAAGCAATGAGCAGTTCTTC
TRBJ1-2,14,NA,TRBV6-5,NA,CASSYQGSNYGYTF,TGTGCCAGCAGTTACCAGGGGTCTAACTATGGCTACACCTTC
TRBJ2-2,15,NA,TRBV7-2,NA,CASSLFPWNTGELFF,TGTGCCAGCAGCTTATTCCCCTGGAACACCGGGGAGCTGTTTTTT
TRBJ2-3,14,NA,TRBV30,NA,CAWSLGGEALRKYF,TGTGCCTGGAGTCTCGGAGGGGAGGCCTTAAGGAAGTATTTT
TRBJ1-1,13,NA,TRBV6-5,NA,CASRRQSNTEAFF,TGTGCCAGCAGGCGACAATCGAACACTGAAGCTTTCTTT
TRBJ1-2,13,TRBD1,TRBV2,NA,CASSGQGRYGYTF,TGTGCCAGCAGCGGACAGGGAAGGTATGGCTACACCTTC
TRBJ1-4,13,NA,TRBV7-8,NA,CASSLGHNEKLFF,TGTGCCAGCAGCTTAGGACACAATGAAAAACTGTTTTTT
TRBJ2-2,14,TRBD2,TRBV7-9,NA,CAWSGNGSTGELFF,TGTGCCTGGAGCGGGAATGGAAGCACCGGGGAGCTGTTTTTT
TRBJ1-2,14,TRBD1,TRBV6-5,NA,CASRYPGQDYGYTF,TGTGCCAGCCGCTATCCGGGACAGGACTATGGCTACACCTTC
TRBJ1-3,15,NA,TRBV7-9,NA,CASSRAGTSGNTIYF,TGTGCCAGCAGCCGGGCGGGTACCTCTGGAAACACCATATATTTT
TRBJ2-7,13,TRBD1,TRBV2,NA,CASIRDRGRGQYF,TGTGCCAGCATCCGGGACAGGGGAAGGGGGCAGTACTTC
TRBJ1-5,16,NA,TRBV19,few,CASRNFGDMINQPQHF,TGTGCCAGTAGAAATTTCGGGGACATGATCAATCAGCCCCAGCATTTT
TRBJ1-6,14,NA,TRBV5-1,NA,CASSLTGVGSPLHF,TGCGCCAGCAGCTTGACCGGGGTAGGGTCACCCCTCCACTTT
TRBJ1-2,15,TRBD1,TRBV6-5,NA,CASSYPGQPNYGYTF,TGTGCCAGCAGCTACCCGGGACAGCCTAACTATGGCTACACCTTC
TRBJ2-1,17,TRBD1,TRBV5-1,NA,CASSLGGLGTGNNEQFF,TGCGCCAGCAGCTTGGGGGGTTTAGGGACAGGAAACAATGAGCAGTTCTTC
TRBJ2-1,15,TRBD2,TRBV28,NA,CASSPFSGGYNEQFF,TGTGCCAGCAGCCCCTTTAGCGGGGGGTACAATGAGCAGTTCTTC